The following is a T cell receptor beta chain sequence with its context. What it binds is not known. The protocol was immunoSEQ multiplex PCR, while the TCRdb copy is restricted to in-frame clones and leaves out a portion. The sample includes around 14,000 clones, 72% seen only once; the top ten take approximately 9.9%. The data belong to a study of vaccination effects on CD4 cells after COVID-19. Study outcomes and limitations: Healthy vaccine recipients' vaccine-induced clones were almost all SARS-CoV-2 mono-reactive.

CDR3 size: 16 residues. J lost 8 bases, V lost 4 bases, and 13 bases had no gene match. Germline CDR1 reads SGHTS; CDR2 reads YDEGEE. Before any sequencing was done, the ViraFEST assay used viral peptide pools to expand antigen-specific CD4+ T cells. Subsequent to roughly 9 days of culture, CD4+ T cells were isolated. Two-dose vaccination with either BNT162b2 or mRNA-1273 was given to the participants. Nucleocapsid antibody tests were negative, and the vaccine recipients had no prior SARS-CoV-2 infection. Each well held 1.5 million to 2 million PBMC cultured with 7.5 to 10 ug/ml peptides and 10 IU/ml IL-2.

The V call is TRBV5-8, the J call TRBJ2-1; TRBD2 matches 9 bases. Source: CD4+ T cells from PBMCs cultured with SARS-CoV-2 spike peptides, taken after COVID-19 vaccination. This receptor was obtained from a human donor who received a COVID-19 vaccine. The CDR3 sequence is CASSPFKAGGRDEQFF. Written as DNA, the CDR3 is TGTGCCAGCAGCCCTTTTAAGGCGGGGGGGCGGGATGAGCAGTTCTTC.